The 18 T cell receptor beta chains reported below all come from one sample, sequenced in a study of T cell responses to AZD1222 COVID-19 vaccine. TCRdb's table, derived via immunoSEQ multiplex PCR, lists solely in-frame clones and lacks some. The sample lists some 150,000 clones; around 88% were seen once. The sample consisted of peripheral blood, taken on day 0 of AZD1222 vaccination. The origin of the receptors is an adult in good health.

The chain has TRBV21-1 and TRBJ1-5; the table assigns TRBD1, which was not confirmed against the DNA. TRBV21-1 is recorded as a pseudogene. There are 17 residues in the CDR3. CDR3 amino acids: CASSKYPSTGVSQPQHF. Written as DNA, the CDR3 is TGTGCCAGCAGCAAATACCCCTCAACAGGGGTAAGTCAGCCCCAGCATTTT.

This chain uses TRBV2 with TRBJ1-3; D call uncertain. V lost 7 bases and J lost 0, with 10 bases in between. In germline, CDR1 is SNHLY, CDR2 FYNNEI. The CDR3 has 14 residues. The CDR3: CASTELFSGNTIYF. In DNA, the CDR3 is TGTGCCAGCACCGAACTCTTCTCTGGAAACACCATATATTTT.

The gene calls are TRBV5-1 and TRBJ2-2; 8 bases fit TRBD2. Trimming cost V 2 bases and J 5 bases; bases outside gene matches: 5. CDR3 size: 15 residues. Looked up from germline, CDR1 is SGHRS and CDR2 is YFSETQ. The CDR3 is CASSLLAATTGELFF. The CDR3 bases are TGCGCCAGCAGCTTACTAGCGGCCACAACCGGGGAGCTGTTTTTT.

J is TRBJ1-6 and V is TRBV7-8, with D uncertain. Trimming pared 3 bases from V and 5 bases from J, leaving 14 bases between. The CDR3 is 16 amino acids. CDR1 and CDR2 from the germline V gene are SGHVS and FQNEAQ. CDR3 amino acids: CASSFSGEQNNSPLHF. The CDR3 region has the DNA TGTGCCAGCAGCTTCTCGGGTGAGCAGAATAATTCACCCCTCCACTTT.

V is TRBV12-3 or TRBV12-4 and J is TRBJ1-2, with D unresolved. V was trimmed by 3 bases and J by 4 bases, leaving 9 bases between them. The CDR3 covers 13 residues. The CDR3 sequence: CASSFDGRYGYTF. The CDR3 DNA reads TGTGCCAGCAGTTTTGACGGCCGCTATGGCTACACCTTC.

As concerns this clone: Sequence at one end of the junction differs from germline and may be a read error. V is TRBV5-6 and J is TRBJ2-5, with D maybe TRBD1 (6 bases). The CDR3 covers 13 residues. CDR1 is SGHDT and CDR2 is YYEEEE in the germline V gene. CDR3 nucleotides: TGTGCCTGCAGGACGAGGGGGAAAGAGACCCAGTACTTC. It translates to CACRTRGKETQYF.

The V gene is TRBV6-5, the J gene TRBJ2-2; 10 nucleotides agree with TRBD2. The CDR3 loop spans 15 amino acids. V trimming: 6 bases; J trimming: 1 base; junction bases outside the gene matches: 2. The germline CDR1 and CDR2 sequences are MNHEY and SVGAGI. This CDR3 is CASSSSGGNTGELFF. The CDR3 DNA is TGTGCCAGCAGCTCTAGCGGGGGGAACACCGGGGAGCTGTTTTTT.

V gene TRBV7-2 combines with J gene TRBJ1-1; no clear D. This CDR3 is built from 14 residues. Germline V gene lookup returns CDR1 SGHTA and CDR2 FQGNSA. V was trimmed by 1 base and J by 12 bases, leaving 18 bases between them. The CDR3 protein is CASSLGQLFYYTFF. CDR3 coding DNA: TGTGCCAGCAGCTTAGGCCAGTTGTTCTATTATACTTTCTTT. Drawing the rest from reference TRBV7-2 and TRBJ1-1, the complete variable domain is GAGVSQSPSNKVTEKGKDVELRCDPISGHTALYWYRQSLGQGLEFLIYFQGNSAPDKSGLPSDRFSAERTGGSVSTLTIQRTQQEDSAVYLCASSLGQLFYYTFFGQGTRLTVV.

The chain employs TRBV30 and TRBJ1-1; perhaps TRBD1 as D (6 bases). Germline V CDR1 and CDR2: GTSNPN, SVGIG (reference sequence). The CDR3 length is 16 residues. Trimming removed 2 bases from V and 6 bases from J, with 22 bases in between. The CDR3: CAWSWGARVRVPEAFF. The DNA for the CDR3 is TGTGCCTGGAGTTGGGGGGCGCGAGTAAGGGTACCTGAAGCTTTCTTT.

This chain connects TRBV28 to TRBJ2-7; a possible D gene is TRBD1 (6 bases). With 1 base removed from V and 5 bases from J, the gap between germline ends came to 12 bases. The CDR3 has 14 residues. CDR1 and CDR2 (germline): MDHEN, SYDVKM. CDR3 DNA sequence: TGTGCCAGCAGTTTATTAGCAGGGGCAAACGAGCAGTACTTC. Its protein is CASSLLAGANEQYF.

The chain is built from TRBV23-1 and TRBJ2-5; D unresolved. TRBV23-1 is marked as an open reading frame, function uncertain. V lost 8 bases and J lost 1, with 5 bases in between. This CDR3 has 11 residues. This CDR3 is CASPVQETQYF. DNA for the CDR3: TGCGCCAGCCCAGTCCAAGAGACCCAGTACTTC.

The chain uses TRBV28 and TRBJ1-2; D may be TRBD1 (5 bases). Germline CDR1 reads MDHEN; CDR2 reads SYDVKM. The CDR3 sequence is 13 residues long. V shed 3 bases and J shed 8 bases, with 13 bases lying between them. In DNA, the CDR3 is TGTGCCAGCAGTTTGGGGGGAACGTGGGGCTACACCTTC. Encoded protein: CASSLGGTWGYTF.

V gene TRBV6-2 or TRBV6-3 combines with J gene TRBJ1-6; D gene unclear. The CDR3 length is 11 residues. Germline V lookup: CDR1 MNHEY, CDR2 SVGEGT. Between the trimmed V and J ends, which lost 2 bases and 15 bases, there was a span of 8 bases. The CDR3 sequence is CASSYGLFLHF. In DNA, the CDR3 is TGTGCCAGCAGTTACGGCCTTTTCCTCCACTTT.

The V gene is TRBV5-1, the J gene TRBJ2-5, with D perhaps TRBD1 (5 bases). Trimming cost V 3 bases and J 4 bases, with 13 bases left between them. In germline, CDR1 is SGHRS, CDR2 YFSETQ. The CDR3 runs 14 residues. CDR3 sequence: CASSSTPGSETQYF. The DNA for the CDR3 is TGCGCCAGCAGCTCAACTCCAGGGTCAGAGACCCAGTACTTC.

The V and J genes are TRBV7-3 and TRBJ1-2; D is perhaps TRBD1 (5 bases). Germline CDR1 SGHTA, CDR2 FQGTGA. The V and J ends lost 5 bases and 3 bases respectively, with 10 bases between them. This CDR3 is built from 13 residues. CDR3 in DNA: TGTGCCAGCAGCAGTGGGACGGACTATGGCTACACCTTC. Amino acid sequence: CASSSGTDYGYTF.

The chain carries TRBV5-1 and TRBJ1-1; D is perhaps TRBD1 (5 bases). The CDR3 runs 15 residues. Trimming removed 0 bases from V and 2 bases from J, with 11 bases in between. Germline V gene sequence: CDR1 SGHRS, CDR2 YFSETQ. CDR3 protein: CASSLGDSANTEAFF. The CDR3 DNA sequence: TGCGCCAGCAGCTTGGGAGACAGTGCTAACACTGAAGCTTTCTTT.

V is TRBV12-5 and J is TRBJ2-7, with 9 bases that match TRBD1. V shed 0 bases and J 2 bases; nucleotides not matched to a gene: 2. The CDR3 runs 15 residues. Germline loops: CDR1 LGHNT, CDR2 FRNRAP. Here the CDR3 reads CASGLVQGAAYEQYF. The CDR3 DNA is TGTGCTAGTGGTTTGGTACAGGGGGCCGCCTACGAGCAGTACTTC.

This chain connects TRBV6-5 to TRBJ1-6, with D possibly matching TRBD1 (5 bases). CDR1 MNHEY and CDR2 SVGAGI come from the germline V gene. V lost 4 bases to trimming and J lost 9 bases, with 13 bases between them. The CDR3 runs 14 residues. The CDR3 DNA follows: TGTGCCAGCAGTTCCTACGGGGACCGTTCACCCCTCCACTTT. It codes for CASSSYGDRSPLHF.